This T cell receptor (beta chain) was found in a study of coeliac disease. Across the whole study: Coeliac patients had newly diagnosed active disease, refractory type I disease, or gluten-free diet control.

Study outcomes and limitations: Lower clonality than controls marked TRB and TRG repertoires from active celiac intraepithelial and lamina propria samples. TRB repertoires were largely private, with most amino acid sequences found in only one sample.

TCRdb keeps only in-frame clones here, not all; method: immunoSEQ multiplex PCR. Among around 8,400 clones listed, around three fifths were seen once. This clone is medium-sized (0.01 to 0.1%). Its antigen is as yet unknown. Different DNA sequences within this sample yield the same CDR3. The CDR3 has 12 amino acids. Trimming cost V 0 bases and J 9 bases, with 9 bases left between them. The germline gives CDR1 SGHNT, CDR2 YYREEE (reference sequence). Sequencing was done on a sample of intraepithelial lymphocytes from the gut. The V and J genes are TRBV5-4 and TRBJ2-5, with D possibly matching TRBD1 (5 bases). This receptor was taken from a woman between 55 and 75 years old with celiac disease. CDR3: CASSLESGSQYF. As DNA, the CDR3 is TGTGCCAGCAGCTTGGAATCAGGGTCCCAGTACTTC.